The rows below give T cell receptor beta chains drawn from one sample of a study of T cells in Graves' hyperthyroidism and ophthalmopathy. TCRdb independently ran MiXCR on the multiplex PCR reads; one entry per CDR3 protein. This table has under 40,000 distinct CDR3 sequences, around 56% appearing once. Sequenced: blood. These receptors originate from a man aged 40-49 years with Graves' ophthalmopathy. Each CDR3 is given with its conserved first and last residue. The D gene is left open where the match is weak. Size is omitted from some rows. Given values are once, few, many or a class for expanded clones.

j_call: TRBJ1-2; d_call: TRBD1; clone_size: few; v_call: TRBV25-1; cdr3_nt: TGTGCCAGCAGTGCTCACAACAGGGGGCAGAACTATGGCTACACCTTC; cdr3_aa: CASSAHNRGQNYGYTF
j_call: TRBJ1-1; d_call: NA; clone_size: NA; v_call: TRBV20-1; cdr3_nt: TGCAGTGCAGACGGGGGGGGGTACACTGAAGCTTTCTTT; cdr3_aa: CSADGGGYTEAFF
j_call: TRBJ2-3; d_call: NA; clone_size: NA; v_call: TRBV6-4; cdr3_nt: TGTGCCAGCAGTGACTCAGGGGCCTGGAGCAATGAGCACTATTTT; cdr3_aa: CASSDSGAWSNEHYF
j_call: TRBJ1-2; d_call: TRBD1; clone_size: once; v_call: TRBV14; cdr3_nt: TGTGCCAGCAGCCAAGAACAGGGGGACAGCTCCGGCTACACCTTC; cdr3_aa: CASSQEQGDSSGYTF
j_call: TRBJ2-3; d_call: NA; clone_size: NA; v_call: TRBV20-1; cdr3_nt: TGCAGTGCTAGGGAGGGTCAAGCAGATACGCAGTATTTT; cdr3_aa: CSAREGQADTQYF
j_call: TRBJ2-7; d_call: TRBD1; clone_size: medium-sized; v_call: TRBV7-2; cdr3_nt: TGTGCCAGCAGCAGGACAGGGGGAGTCGAGCAGTACTTC; cdr3_aa: CASSRTGGVEQYF
j_call: TRBJ2-3; d_call: TRBD1; clone_size: NA; v_call: TRBV2; cdr3_nt: TGTGCCAGCAGTGAACTGGGACAGGGCCTAGATACGCAGTATTTT; cdr3_aa: CASSELGQGLDTQYF
j_call: TRBJ2-3; d_call: NA; clone_size: few; v_call: TRBV12-3/TRBV12-4; cdr3_nt: TGTGCCAGCAGTTCAAGGGGAACAGATACGCAATATTTT; cdr3_aa: CASSSRGTDTQYF
j_call: TRBJ2-3; d_call: TRBD2; clone_size: NA; v_call: TRBV20-1; cdr3_nt: TGCAGTGCTGCCCCTAGCGGGAGACAAGATACGCAGTATTTT; cdr3_aa: CSAAPSGRQDTQYF
j_call: TRBJ2-3; d_call: NA; clone_size: many; v_call: TRBV5-4; cdr3_nt: TGTGCCAGCAGCTTTTCCACAGATACGCAGTATTTT; cdr3_aa: CASSFSTDTQYF
j_call: TRBJ2-3; d_call: NA; clone_size: NA; v_call: TRBV5-4; cdr3_nt: TGTGCCAGCAGCTTGGGTCGGTCCGAGCCAGAGACGCAGTATTTT; cdr3_aa: CASSLGRSEPETQYF
j_call: TRBJ2-3; d_call: TRBD2; clone_size: many; v_call: TRBV29-1; cdr3_nt: TGCAGCGTTGAGGGACTAGCGGGAGCACCAGATACGCAGTATTTT; cdr3_aa: CSVEGLAGAPDTQYF
j_call: TRBJ2-1; d_call: TRBD1; clone_size: many; v_call: TRBV20-1; cdr3_nt: TGCAGTGCTAGTGCCGGGACAGGGTTAGGCAATGAGCAGTTCTTC; cdr3_aa: CSASAGTGLGNEQFF
j_call: TRBJ1-2; d_call: TRBD1; clone_size: NA; v_call: TRBV5-5; cdr3_nt: TGTGCCAGCAGCTTGGAGGGGGCCAGCTATGGCTACACCTTC; cdr3_aa: CASSLEGASYGYTF
j_call: TRBJ2-7; d_call: NA; clone_size: many; v_call: TRBV6-1; cdr3_nt: TGTGCCAGCTCTTGGTCGACAGGCCTCTACGAGCAGTACTTC; cdr3_aa: CASSWSTGLYEQYF
j_call: TRBJ2-3; d_call: NA; clone_size: few; v_call: TRBV20-1; cdr3_nt: TGCAGTGCTATACCAGGGACAGATACGCAGTATTTT; cdr3_aa: CSAIPGTDTQYF
j_call: TRBJ2-1; d_call: TRBD1; clone_size: NA; v_call: TRBV10-3; cdr3_nt: TGTGCCATTAGTGAGCAGGGACAGGCTTACAATGAGCAGTTCTTC; cdr3_aa: CAISEQGQAYNEQFF
j_call: TRBJ2-7; d_call: NA; clone_size: medium-sized; v_call: TRBV20-1; cdr3_nt: TGCAGTGCTAGAGAGACAATATCCCAGCAGTACTTC; cdr3_aa: CSARETISQQYF
j_call: TRBJ1-6; d_call: TRBD1; clone_size: NA; v_call: TRBV10-3; cdr3_nt: TGTGCCATCGATAAGGGACAGTATAATTCACCCCTCCACTTT; cdr3_aa: CAIDKGQYNSPLHF
j_call: TRBJ1-2; d_call: TRBD1; clone_size: NA; v_call: TRBV10-3; cdr3_nt: TGTGCCATCAGTGACATAAACAGGGGCTCGGGTGGCTACACCTTC; cdr3_aa: CAISDINRGSGGYTF
j_call: TRBJ2-7; d_call: NA; clone_size: many; v_call: TRBV20-1; cdr3_nt: TGCAGTGCTAGAGTGGACTCCATAAGCCACGAGCAGTACTTC; cdr3_aa: CSARVDSISHEQYF
j_call: TRBJ1-1; d_call: NA; clone_size: NA; v_call: TRBV7-7; cdr3_nt: TGTGCTAGCAGCCCCGACTGGGGAAAGGGGAACACTGAAGCTTTCTTT; cdr3_aa: CASSPDWGKGNTEAFF
j_call: TRBJ2-3; d_call: NA; clone_size: NA; v_call: TRBV11-1; cdr3_nt: TGTGCCAGCAGCCGGACCCGAGGTTTT; cdr3_aa: CASSRTRGF
j_call: TRBJ1-1; d_call: NA; clone_size: NA; v_call: TRBV15; cdr3_nt: TGTGCCGCCAGCAGTAATTACAGACTGAACACTGAAGCTTTCTTT; cdr3_aa: CAASSNYRLNTEAFF
j_call: TRBJ1-2; d_call: NA; clone_size: many; v_call: TRBV7-9; cdr3_nt: TGTGCCAGCAGCTCCTCAGGGAATCCTAACTATGGCTACACCTTC; cdr3_aa: CASSSSGNPNYGYTF
j_call: TRBJ2-7; d_call: TRBD1; clone_size: many; v_call: TRBV11-1; cdr3_nt: TGTGCCAGCAGCTCGACAGGGCCCTCCGAGCAGTACTTC; cdr3_aa: CASSSTGPSEQYF
j_call: TRBJ2-7; d_call: NA; clone_size: medium-sized; v_call: TRBV2; cdr3_nt: TGTGCCAGCAGTGTTGTGGGGAAGGCCTACTTC; cdr3_aa: CASSVVGKAYF